These 29 T cell receptor beta chains were all obtained from the same sample, sequenced in a study of blood T cells in healthy people across ages. A second roughly 6 to 12 cycle PCR used barcoded and J-beta primers. In TCRdb, the 5' RACE reads were re-called with MiXCR into one record per CDR3 protein. Altogether some 760,000 distinct CDR3 sequences are present, 25% being singletons, with the ten largest covering under 4%. This sample also appeared in a second study, on T cells of mothers and their children.

Sample: blood. Receptors originate from a boy between 10 and 17 years old in good health.

This chain links TRBV15 with TRBJ1-6; weak D call: TRBD1 (6 bases). V lost 1 base to trimming and J lost 9 bases, with 13 bases between them. Per the germline V gene, CDR1 is LNHNV and CDR2 is YYDKDF (reference sequence). The CDR3 totals 15 residues. The CDR3 region is CATSRGGAQGSPLHF. Here the CDR3 DNA reads TGTGCCACCAGCAGAGGTGGGGCACAGGGTTCACCCCTCCACTTT.

The J gene is TRBJ2-5, the V gene TRBV4-2; a weak D match, TRBD2 (7 bases). V lost 1 base and J lost 4, with 19 bases in between. CDR3 size: 17 residues. Looked up from germline, CDR1 is LGHNA and CDR2 is YNFKEQ. The CDR3 nucleotides are TGTGCCAGCAGCCAAGTCTCGCTAGCGGAGGGGGGAGAGACCCAGTACTTC. Its protein is CASSQVSLAEGGETQYF.

This rearrangement joins TRBV4-3 to TRBJ2-5; D remains ambiguous. The DNA end is more similar to TRBJ2-7, so the J call may be wrong. The CDR3 runs 16 residues. The V gene's germline CDR1 is LGHNA and CDR2 YSLEER. The DNA for the CDR3 is TGCGCCAGCAGCCAAGATATTCAGGCAAGCTCCTACGAGCAGTACTTC. As protein: CASSQDIQASSYEQYF.

This chain connects TRBV7-9 to TRBJ2-3; D is unresolved. Germline CDR1 is SEHNR and CDR2 is FQNEAQ (reference sequence). There are 15 residues in the CDR3. Trimming shortened V by 1 base and J by 3 bases, and 11 bases separated the two germline ends. The CDR3 DNA sequence: TGTGCCAGCAGCTTAGGTCAAAGCTTAACAGATACGCAGTATTTT. This gives the protein CASSLGQSLTDTQYF.

CDR3 loop: CASSLVYGGGYTF. CDR3 nucleotides: TGTGCCAGCAGCTTAGTATACGGGGGTGGCTACACCTTC. This rearrangement joins TRBV7-2 to TRBJ1-2; D possibly corresponds to TRBD1 (5 bases). This CDR3 has 13 amino acids. V was cut by 1 base and J by 7 bases, with 10 bases left in between. In germline, CDR1 is SGHTA, CDR2 FQGNSA. Variable domain in full (rest from reference TRBV7-2 and TRBJ1-2): GAGVSQSPSNKVTEKGKDVELRCDPISGHTALYWYRQSLGQGLEFLIYFQGNSAPDKSGLPSDRFSAERTGGSVSTLTIQRTQQEDSAVYLCASSLVYGGGYTFGSGTRLTVV.

The chain joins TRBV12-3 or TRBV12-4 to TRBJ1-4; 9 bases fit TRBD1. V dropped 5 bases and J dropped 8; count of bases not matched to a gene: 9. The CDR3 consists of 15 residues. Here the CDR3 reads CASSHRTGEGEKLFF. DNA of the CDR3: TGTGCCAGCAGTCACCGGACAGGGGAAGGAGAAAAACTGTTTTTT.

The J gene is TRBJ2-3, the V gene TRBV7-2, with 7 bases aligning to TRBD2. Germline CDR1 is SGHTA and CDR2 is FQGNSA. V lost 4 bases, J lost 4 bases, and 8 bases stayed unmatched. The CDR3 is 15 amino acids. CDR3 amino acids: CASSSQTSWADTQYF. CDR3 DNA sequence: TGTGCCAGCAGCTCTCAGACTAGCTGGGCAGATACGCAGTATTTT.

This chain links TRBV6-1 with TRBJ1-2, with 10 bases aligning to TRBD1. The V gene's germline CDR1 is MNHNS and CDR2 SASEGT. V gave up 7 bases and J gave up 5 bases; unmatched junction bases: 10. The CDR3 spans 15 residues. As DNA, the CDR3 is TGTGCCAGCACGATAGCGGACAGGGGGGGATATGGCTACACCTTC. This translates into CASTIADRGGYGYTF.

As regards this clonotype: Mismatch with germline at one junction end may stem from a read error. The V gene is TRBV7-9, the J gene TRBJ2-5; D uncertain. Germline V gene lookup returns CDR1 SEHNR and CDR2 FQNEAQ (reference sequence). The CDR3 covers 8 residues. DNA of the CDR3: TGTGCCAGCAGCTTAGATGACTTC. This gives the protein CASSLDDF. Variable domain in full (rest from reference TRBV7-9 and TRBJ2-5): DTGVSQNPRHKITKRGQNVTFRCDPISEHNRLYWYRQTLGQGPEFLTYFQNEAQLEKSRLLSDRFSAERPKGSFSTLEIQRTEQGDSAMYLCASSLDDFGPGTRLLVL.

This sequence joins TRBV9 and TRBJ2-3; no reliable D call. Trimming cost V 5 bases and J 1 base, with 11 bases left between them. This CDR3 contains 14 residues. Per the germline V gene, CDR1 is SGDLS and CDR2 is YYNGEE. In nucleotides, the CDR3 is TGTGCCAGCAGGCCGTCTCACGGCACAGATACGCAGTATTTT. It encodes CASRPSHGTDTQYF.

The J gene is TRBJ2-5, the V gene TRBV7-2, with 7 bases lining up with TRBD2. The CDR3 extends over 18 amino acids. Looked up from germline, CDR1 is SGHTA and CDR2 is FQGNSA. V gave up 1 base and J gave up 3 bases; unmatched junction bases: 14. The CDR3 is CASSLGGVPASGKETQYF. DNA for the CDR3: TGTGCCAGCAGCTTAGGTGGAGTTCCGGCTAGCGGAAAAGAGACCCAGTACTTC. The full variable domain, in which reference TRBV7-2 and TRBJ2-5 provide the parts outside the CDR3, is GAGVSQSPSNKVTEKGKDVELRCDPISGHTALYWYRQSLGQGLEFLIYFQGNSAPDKSGLPSDRFSAERTGGSVSTLTIQRTQQEDSAVYLCASSLGGVPASGKETQYFGPGTRLLVL.

The chain recombines TRBV6-2 or TRBV6-3 with TRBJ1-1; tentatively, D is TRBD1 (5 bases). CDR3 length equals 13 residues. Germline-derived CDR1 and CDR2 are MNHEY and SVGEGT. V dropped 8 bases and J dropped 1 base, with 11 bases sitting between them. CDR3 region: CASGRDWNTEAFF. The CDR3 DNA is TGTGCCAGCGGCCGGGACTGGAACACTGAAGCTTTCTTT.

This chain uses TRBV9 with TRBJ1-5; 7 bases fit TRBD1. Trimming at V came to 3 bases and at J to 4 bases, leaving 4 bases not matched to a gene. The CDR3 contains 14 residues. Germline V gene lookup returns CDR1 SGDLS and CDR2 YYNGEE. Here the CDR3 reads CASSGDSPNQPQHF. CDR3 nucleotides: TGTGCCAGCAGCGGGGACAGCCCTAATCAGCCCCAGCATTTT.

The chain employs TRBV12-3 or TRBV12-4 and TRBJ1-6; D ambiguous. This CDR3 comprises 13 residues. The V end lost 6 bases, the J end lost 5 bases, and 8 bases lay between the germline ends. The chain's CDR3 is CASSGKDNSPLHF. The CDR3 nucleotides are TGTGCCAGCAGCGGGAAGGATAATTCACCCCTCCACTTT.

The chain links TRBV20-1 to TRBJ2-1; the match to TRBD1 covers 9 bases. The assigned J gene may be wrong: the sequence end matches TRBJ2-7 better. The germline gives CDR1 DFQATT, CDR2 SNEGSKA (reference sequence). This CDR3 is built from 12 residues. Written as DNA, the CDR3 is TGCAGTGCTAGGGGACAGGGTTCCGAGCAGTACTTC. Protein product: CSARGQGSEQYF.

The V call is TRBV12-3 or TRBV12-4, the J call TRBJ2-5; D unresolved. The last part of the DNA fits TRBJ2-1 better; the J call may be wrong. The CDR3 runs 14 residues. The CDR3 nucleotides are TGTGCCAGCAGTTTAGTGGAGAGGATGAATGAGCAGTTCTTC. Translation gives CASSLVERMNEQFF.

This clonotype was seen a handful of times. At one boundary the junction diverges from the germline segment, which might be a read error. The chain has TRBV15 and TRBJ2-1; 7 nucleotides line up with TRBD2. Germline V lookup: CDR1 LNHNV, CDR2 YYDKDF (reference sequence). The CDR3 extends over 13 amino acids. The CDR3 region is CATSRELGSGNHF. Here the CDR3 DNA reads TGTGCCACCAGCAGAGAGTTAGGAAGCGGGAACCACTTC.

This clonotype was picked up a small number of times. The CDR3 coding sequence is TGCAGTGCTAGAGATGGGAGACTAGCGGGAGTCGAGACCCAGTACTTC. This sequence encodes CSARDGRLAGVETQYF. V usage is TRBV20-1 and J usage is TRBJ2-5; 12 bases line up with TRBD2. The CDR3 runs to 16 residues. Unmatched junction bases numbered 7, after V lost 0 bases and J lost 5 bases. Germline CDR1 reads DFQATT; CDR2 reads SNEGSKA (reference sequence).

This chain links TRBV12-3 or TRBV12-4 with TRBJ2-5; no clear D gene. Between the trimmed V and J ends, which lost 5 bases and 11 bases, there was a span of 21 bases. This CDR3 spans 14 amino acids. The CDR3 DNA reads TGTGCCAGCAGTCCCACCCTTCCTCGTAATGAACAGTACTTC. It specifies CASSPTLPRNEQYF.

The chain combines TRBV12-3 or TRBV12-4 with TRBJ2-5; 9 bases are shared with TRBD2. Judging by the DNA end, TRBJ2-1 fits better; the J call may be wrong. This CDR3 comprises 17 residues. In nucleotides, the CDR3 is TGTGCCAGCAGTTTAGGGGTGGCTAGCGGGACCAACAATGAGCAGTTCTTC. Its protein is CASSLGVASGTNNEQFF.

This clonotype has only one observation. It is unclear where the CDR3 begins or ends on the DNA, so no DNA is shown, and the CDR3 is as TCRdb lists it. The genes are TRBV6-2 or TRBV6-3 and TRBJ2-2; TRBD1 is the table's D call and was not checked against the DNA. With termini counted, the CDR3 has 23 amino acids. Looked up from germline, CDR1 is MNHEY and CDR2 is SVGEGT. CDR3 protein: CASRRMAGLYEQYFGPGTGELFF.

The sample holds a few counts of this clonotype. The V gene is TRBV7-2, the J gene TRBJ1-6; 10 bases fit TRBD1. CDR1 is SGHTA and CDR2 is FQGNSA in the germline V gene. Trimming took 1 base from V and 11 from J; bases not matched to a gene: 5. The CDR3 has 15 amino acids. The DNA of the CDR3 is TGTGCCAGCAGCTTAGAGGGACAGGGGCGTGCACCCCTCCACTTT. Its protein product is CASSLEGQGRAPLHF.

The chain couples TRBV6-1 to TRBJ2-1; D not resolved. CDR3 length: 13 residues. Germline values: CDR1 MNHNS, CDR2 SASEGT. The ends were cut back, 8 bases at V and 5 bases at J, with 13 bases in the middle. Written as DNA, the CDR3 is TGTGCCAGCTCGGCACTTGGTGACAATGAGCAGTTCTTC. Protein sequence: CASSALGDNEQFF.

The chain couples TRBV6-5 to TRBJ2-5; no clear D. Matching the DNA end better, TRBJ2-7 makes the J call doubtful. The CDR3 has 15 amino acids. CDR1 and CDR2 (germline): MNHEY, SVGAGI. The CDR3 is CASSYSSANSYEQYF. The CDR3 region has the DNA TGTGCCAGCAGTTACAGCTCCGCGAACTCCTACGAGCAGTACTTC.

Comment on this clonotype: One end of the junction varies from germline; a read error may be responsible. This sequence joins TRBV7-2 and TRBJ1-2, with D hard to call. The CDR3 is made up of 13 amino acids. The V gene's germline CDR1 is SGHTA and CDR2 FQGNSA. The CDR3 region is CACSLGRLYGYTF. CDR3 nucleotide sequence: TGTGCCTGCAGCTTAGGCAGACTTTATGGCTACACCTTC.

This clonotype was observed a handful of times. The rearrangement links TRBV6-1 to TRBJ2-1; 11 bases agree with TRBD2. Germline V gene data show CDR1 as MNHNS and CDR2 as SASEGT. V trimming: 2 bases; J trimming: 4 bases; junction bases outside the gene matches: 4. This CDR3 has 16 amino acids. The CDR3 DNA reads as TGTGCCAGCAGTGAAACGGGACTAGCGGTTTACAATGAGCAGTTCTTC. This translates into CASSETGLAVYNEQFF.

CDR3 nucleotides: TGTGCCAGCAGTTCGGCAGGCCCTTTTCAGTACTTC. Its translation is CASSSAGPFQYF. V is TRBV28 and J is TRBJ2-5, with D hard to call. V lost 4 bases, J lost 11 bases, and 14 bases lay in between. The CDR3 runs to 12 residues. From germline, CDR1 is MDHEN and CDR2 SYDVKM.

The V and J genes are TRBV20-1 and TRBJ1-5, with a possible D match to TRBD1 (5 bases). CDR1 and CDR2 from the germline V gene are DFQATT and SNEGSKA (reference sequence). CDR3 length: 16 amino acids. Trimming took off 0 bases at V and 0 bases at J, with 12 bases between the two ends. CDR3 loop: CSARDQGTDSNQPQHF. The CDR3 DNA reads as TGCAGTGCTAGAGACCAAGGGACCGATAGCAATCAGCCCCAGCATTTT.

J is TRBJ1-2 and V is TRBV2, with no clear D. The CDR3 covers 15 residues. V lost 3 bases, J lost 5 bases, and 16 bases lay in between. From germline, CDR1 is SNHLY and CDR2 FYNNEI. The CDR3 sequence: CASSEGRGYPYGYTF. The CDR3, as DNA: TGTGCCAGCAGTGAGGGGAGAGGGTACCCATATGGCTACACCTTC. The full variable domain, rest sourced from reference TRBV2 and TRBJ1-2, is EPEVTQTPSHQVTQMGQEVILRCVPISNHLYFYWYRQILGQKVEFLVSFYNNEISEKSEIFDDQFSVERPDGSNFTLKIRSTKLEDSAMYFCASSEGRGYPYGYTFGSGTRLTVV.